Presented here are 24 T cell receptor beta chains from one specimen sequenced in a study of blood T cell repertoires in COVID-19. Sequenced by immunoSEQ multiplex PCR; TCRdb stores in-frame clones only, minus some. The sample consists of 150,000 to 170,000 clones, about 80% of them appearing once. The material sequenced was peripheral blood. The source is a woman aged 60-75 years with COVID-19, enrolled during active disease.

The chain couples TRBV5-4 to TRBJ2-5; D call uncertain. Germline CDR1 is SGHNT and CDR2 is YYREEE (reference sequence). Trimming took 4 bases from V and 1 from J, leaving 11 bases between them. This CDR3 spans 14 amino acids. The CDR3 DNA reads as TGTGCCAGCAGCCGTACAGTCTTCCAAGAGACCCAGTACTTC. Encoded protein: CASSRTVFQETQYF.

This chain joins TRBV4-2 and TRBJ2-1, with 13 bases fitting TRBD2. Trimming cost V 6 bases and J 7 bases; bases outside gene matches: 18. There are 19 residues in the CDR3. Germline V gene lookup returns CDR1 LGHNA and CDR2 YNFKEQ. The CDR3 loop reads CASSLAERGLAGPRNEQFF. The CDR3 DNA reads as TGTGCCAGCAGTTTAGCCGAACGGGGACTAGCGGGACCGAGGAATGAGCAGTTCTTC.

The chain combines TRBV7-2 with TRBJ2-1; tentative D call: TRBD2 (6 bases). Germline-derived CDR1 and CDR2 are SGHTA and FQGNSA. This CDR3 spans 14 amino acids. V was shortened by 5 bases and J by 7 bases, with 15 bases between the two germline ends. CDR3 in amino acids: CASSLSGGGNEQFF. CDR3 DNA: TGTGCCAGCAGCCTTTCCGGGGGTGGAAATGAGCAGTTCTTC.

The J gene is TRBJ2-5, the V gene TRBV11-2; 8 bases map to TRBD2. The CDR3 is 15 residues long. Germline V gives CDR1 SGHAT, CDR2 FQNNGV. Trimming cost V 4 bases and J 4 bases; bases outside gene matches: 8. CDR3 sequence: CASSSGLAERETQYF. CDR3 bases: TGTGCCAGCAGCTCCGGACTAGCTGAGAGAGAGACCCAGTACTTC.

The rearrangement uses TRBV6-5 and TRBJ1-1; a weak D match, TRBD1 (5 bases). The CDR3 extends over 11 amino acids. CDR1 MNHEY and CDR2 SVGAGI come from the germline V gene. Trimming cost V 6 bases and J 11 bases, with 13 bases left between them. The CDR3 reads CASSQGLRAFF. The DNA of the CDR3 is TGTGCCAGCAGCCAGGGACTCCGTGCTTTCTTT.

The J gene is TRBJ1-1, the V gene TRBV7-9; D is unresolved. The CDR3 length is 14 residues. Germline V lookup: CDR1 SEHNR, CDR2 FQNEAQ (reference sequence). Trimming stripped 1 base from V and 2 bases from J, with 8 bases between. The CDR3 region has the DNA TGTGCCAGCAGCTTAGACCCGGGAAACACTGAAGCTTTCTTT. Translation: CASSLDPGNTEAFF.

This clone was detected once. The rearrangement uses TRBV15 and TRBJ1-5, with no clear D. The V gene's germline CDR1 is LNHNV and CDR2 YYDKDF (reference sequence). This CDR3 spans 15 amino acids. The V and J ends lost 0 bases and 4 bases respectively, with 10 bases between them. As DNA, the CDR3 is TGTGCCACCAGCAGAGATGTAGCTAATAATCAGCCCCAGCATTTT. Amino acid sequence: CATSRDVANNQPQHF. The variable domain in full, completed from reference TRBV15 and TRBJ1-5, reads DAMVIQNPRYQVTQFGKPVTLSCSQTLNHNVMYWYQQKSSQAPKLLFHYYDKDFNNEADTPDNFQSRRPNTSFCFLDIRSPGLGDTAMYLCATSRDVANNQPQHFGDGTRLSIL.

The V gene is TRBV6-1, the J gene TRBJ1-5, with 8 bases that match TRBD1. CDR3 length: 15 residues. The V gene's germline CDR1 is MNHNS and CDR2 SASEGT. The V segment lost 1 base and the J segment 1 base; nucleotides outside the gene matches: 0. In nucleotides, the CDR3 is TGTGCCAGCAGTGAAGGGACAGGGAGCAATCAGCCCCAGCATTTT. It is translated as CASSEGTGSNQPQHF.

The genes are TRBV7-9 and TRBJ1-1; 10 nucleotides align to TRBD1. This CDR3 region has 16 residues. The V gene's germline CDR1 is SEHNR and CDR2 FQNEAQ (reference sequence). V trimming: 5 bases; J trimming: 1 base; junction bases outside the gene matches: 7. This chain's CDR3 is CASSPRTGGRNTEAFF. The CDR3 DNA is TGTGCCAGCAGCCCAAGGACAGGGGGGAGGAACACTGAAGCTTTCTTT.

The CDR3 sequence is CASSLEGTSGVNEQFF. CDR3 nucleotides: TGCGCCAGCAGCTTGGAGGGGACTAGCGGGGTCAATGAGCAGTTCTTC. The V and J genes are TRBV5-1 and TRBJ2-1; 13 nucleotides align to TRBD2. V lost 0 bases and J lost 6; bases outside the gene matches: 3. This CDR3 has 16 residues. The germline V gene has CDR1 SGHRS and CDR2 YFSETQ.

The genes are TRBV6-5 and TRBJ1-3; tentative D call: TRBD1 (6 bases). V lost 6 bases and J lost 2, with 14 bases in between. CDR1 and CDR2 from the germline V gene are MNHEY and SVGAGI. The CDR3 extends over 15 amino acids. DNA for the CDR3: TGTGCCAGCAGGGGTACAGGGTATGCTGGAAACACCATATATTTT. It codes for CASRGTGYAGNTIYF.

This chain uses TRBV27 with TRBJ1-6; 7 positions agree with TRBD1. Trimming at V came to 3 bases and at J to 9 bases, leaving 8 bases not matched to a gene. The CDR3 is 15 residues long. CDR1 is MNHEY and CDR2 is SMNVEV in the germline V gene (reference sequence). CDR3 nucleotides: TGTGCCAGCAGTTTTTCCACAGGGGTCGGTTCACCCCTCCACTTT. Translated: CASSFSTGVGSPLHF.

The CDR3 sequence is CASSSFDAGYNSPLHF. In DNA, the CDR3 is TGTGCCAGCAGCTCATTCGACGCAGGTTATAATTCACCCCTCCACTTT. The rearrangement uses TRBV11-2 and TRBJ1-6; D is uncertain. Germline lookup yields CDR1 SGHAT and CDR2 FQNNGV. The CDR3 sequence is 16 residues long. V was clipped by 4 bases and J by 4 bases, with 14 bases between them. Combining the CDR3 with reference TRBV11-2 and TRBJ1-6 gives the whole variable domain EAGVAQSPRYKIIEKRQSVAFWCNPISGHATLYWYQQILGQGPKLLIQFQNNGVVDDSQLPKDRFSAERLKGVDSTLKIQPAKLEDSAVYLCASSSFDAGYNSPLHFGNGTRLTVT.

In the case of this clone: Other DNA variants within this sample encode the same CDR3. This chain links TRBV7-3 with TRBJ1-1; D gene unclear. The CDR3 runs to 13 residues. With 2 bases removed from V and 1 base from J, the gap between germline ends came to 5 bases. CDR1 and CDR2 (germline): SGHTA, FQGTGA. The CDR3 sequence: CASSLGRNTEAFF. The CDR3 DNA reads TGTGCCAGCAGCTTAGGTAGGAACACTGAAGCTTTCTTT. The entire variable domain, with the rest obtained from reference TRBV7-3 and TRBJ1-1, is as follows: GAGVSQTPSNKVTEKGKYVELRCDPISGHTALYWYRQSLGQGPEFLIYFQGTGAADDSGLPNDRFFAVRPEGSVSTLKIQRTERGDSAVYLCASSLGRNTEAFFGQGTRLTVV.

The CDR3 region is CSAYRATEAFF. In DNA, the CDR3 is TGCAGTGCATACAGGGCCACTGAAGCTTTCTTT. The gene calls are TRBV20-1 and TRBJ1-1; tentatively, D is TRBD1 (6 bases). CDR1 is DFQATT and CDR2 is SNEGSKA in the germline V gene (reference sequence). Trimming pared 6 bases from V and 4 bases from J, leaving 9 bases between. This CDR3 has 11 residues.

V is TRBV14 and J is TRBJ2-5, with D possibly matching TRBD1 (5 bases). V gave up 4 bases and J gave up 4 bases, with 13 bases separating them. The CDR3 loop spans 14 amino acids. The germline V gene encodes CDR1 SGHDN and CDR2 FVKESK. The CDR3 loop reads CASSRFQGRETQYF. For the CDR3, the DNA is TGTGCCAGCAGCCGATTTCAGGGTCGAGAGACCCAGTACTTC.

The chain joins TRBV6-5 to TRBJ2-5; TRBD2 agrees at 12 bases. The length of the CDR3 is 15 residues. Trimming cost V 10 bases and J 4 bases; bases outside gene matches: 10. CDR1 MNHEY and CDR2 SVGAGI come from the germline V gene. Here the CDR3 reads CATQVPSGGGETQYF. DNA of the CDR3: TGTGCCACCCAGGTCCCTAGCGGGGGGGGAGAGACCCAGTACTTC.

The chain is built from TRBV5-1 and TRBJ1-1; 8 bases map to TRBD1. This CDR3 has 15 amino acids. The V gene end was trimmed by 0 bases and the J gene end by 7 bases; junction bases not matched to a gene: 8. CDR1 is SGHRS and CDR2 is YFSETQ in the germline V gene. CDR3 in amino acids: CASSLAFRGPGEAFF. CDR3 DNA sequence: TGCGCCAGCAGCTTGGCCTTCAGGGGGCCCGGTGAAGCTTTCTTT.

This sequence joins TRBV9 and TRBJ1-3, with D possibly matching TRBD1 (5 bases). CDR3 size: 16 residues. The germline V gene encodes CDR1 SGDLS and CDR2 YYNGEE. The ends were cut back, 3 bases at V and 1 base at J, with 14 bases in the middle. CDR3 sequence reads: CASSASGHRSGNTIYF. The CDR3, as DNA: TGTGCCAGCAGCGCTTCAGGGCACAGGTCTGGAAACACCATATATTTT.

The CDR3 DNA follows: TGTGCCAGCAGCCGGCCTGGGAGGAACACTGAAGCTTTCTTT. Its translation: CASSRPGRNTEAFF. The V call is TRBV4-2, the J call TRBJ1-1, with D unclear. Deletions cut 4 bases from V and 1 base from J, with 10 bases between. CDR1 LGHNA and CDR2 YNFKEQ come from the germline V gene. The CDR3 has 14 residues.

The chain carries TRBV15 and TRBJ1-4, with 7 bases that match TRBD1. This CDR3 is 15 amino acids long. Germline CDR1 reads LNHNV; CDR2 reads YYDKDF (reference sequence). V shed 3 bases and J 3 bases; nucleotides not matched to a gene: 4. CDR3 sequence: CATSRGQGANEKLFF. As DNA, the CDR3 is TGTGCCACCAGCAGGGGTCAGGGGGCTAATGAAAAACTGTTTTTT.

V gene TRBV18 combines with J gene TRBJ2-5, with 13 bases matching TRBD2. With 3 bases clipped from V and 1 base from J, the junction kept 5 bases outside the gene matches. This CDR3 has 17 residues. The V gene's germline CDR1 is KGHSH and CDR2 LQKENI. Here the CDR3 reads CASSPGTSGTLQETQYF. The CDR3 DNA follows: TGTGCCAGCTCACCCGGGACTAGCGGGACACTCCAAGAGACCCAGTACTTC.

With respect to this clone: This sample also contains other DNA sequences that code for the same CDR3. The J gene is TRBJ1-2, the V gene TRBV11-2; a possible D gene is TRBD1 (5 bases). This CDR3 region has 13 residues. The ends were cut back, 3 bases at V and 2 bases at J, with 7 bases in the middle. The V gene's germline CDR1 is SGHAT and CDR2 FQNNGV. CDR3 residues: CASSFQGNYGYTF. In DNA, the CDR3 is TGTGCCAGCAGCTTCCAGGGAAACTATGGCTACACCTTC. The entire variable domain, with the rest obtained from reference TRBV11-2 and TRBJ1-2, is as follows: EAGVAQSPRYKIIEKRQSVAFWCNPISGHATLYWYQQILGQGPKLLIQFQNNGVVDDSQLPKDRFSAERLKGVDSTLKIQPAKLEDSAVYLCASSFQGNYGYTFGSGTRLTVV.

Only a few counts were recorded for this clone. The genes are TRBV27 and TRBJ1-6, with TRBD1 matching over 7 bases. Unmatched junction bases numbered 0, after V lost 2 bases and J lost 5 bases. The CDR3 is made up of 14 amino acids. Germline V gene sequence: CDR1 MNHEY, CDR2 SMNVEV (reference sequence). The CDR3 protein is CASSLTGDNSPLHF. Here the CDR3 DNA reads TGTGCCAGCAGTTTAACAGGGGATAATTCACCCCTCCACTTT.